Detailed here is one T cell receptor (beta chain). Its antigen is unknown. The data belong to a study of T cell responses to AZD1222 COVID-19 vaccine. General study points: Vaccine-related CD4 TCRs covered spike, predominating at 160-218 and 743-854.

Method: immunoSEQ multiplex PCR; TCRdb's copy keeps in-frame clones and lacks some. Altogether roughly 160,000 clones are present, about 90% being singletons, with the ten largest covering 4.4%. The CDR3 covers 13 residues. The germline gives CDR1 SSHAT, CDR2 FNYEAQ (reference sequence). The sample in question was peripheral blood, obtained on day 0 of MenACWY control vaccination. V is TRBV7-7 and J is TRBJ2-5; TRBD2 is a possible D gene (6 bases). This TCR derives from an adult in good health. The CDR3 protein is CASAVGGQETQYF. DNA of the CDR3: TGTGCTAGCGCGGTGGGGGGTCAAGAGACCCAGTACTTC.